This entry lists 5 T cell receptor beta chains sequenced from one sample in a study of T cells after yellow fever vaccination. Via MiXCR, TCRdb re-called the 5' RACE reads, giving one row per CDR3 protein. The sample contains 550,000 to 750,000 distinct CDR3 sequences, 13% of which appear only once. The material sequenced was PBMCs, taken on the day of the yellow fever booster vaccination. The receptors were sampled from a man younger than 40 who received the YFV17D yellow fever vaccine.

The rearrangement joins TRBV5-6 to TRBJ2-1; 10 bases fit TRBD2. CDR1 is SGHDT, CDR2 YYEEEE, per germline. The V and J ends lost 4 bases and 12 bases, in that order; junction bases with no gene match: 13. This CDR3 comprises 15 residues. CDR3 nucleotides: TGTGCCAGCAGCGTGGGGTTGGGACTAGCGAGGGTGCAGTTCTTC. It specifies CASSVGLGLARVQFF.

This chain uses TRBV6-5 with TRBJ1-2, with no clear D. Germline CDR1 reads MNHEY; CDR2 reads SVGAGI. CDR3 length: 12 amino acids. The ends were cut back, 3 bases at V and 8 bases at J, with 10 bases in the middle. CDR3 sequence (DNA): TGTGCCAGCAGTTATCGGCTGGGCGGCTACACCTTC. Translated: CASSYRLGGYTF.

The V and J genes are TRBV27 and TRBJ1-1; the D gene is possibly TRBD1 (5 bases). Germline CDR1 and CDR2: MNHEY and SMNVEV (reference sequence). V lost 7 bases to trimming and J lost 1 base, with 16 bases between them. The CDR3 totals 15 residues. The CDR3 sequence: CASKLDTLANTEAFF. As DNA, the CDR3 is TGTGCCAGCAAACTGGACACCTTGGCGAACACTGAAGCTTTCTTT.

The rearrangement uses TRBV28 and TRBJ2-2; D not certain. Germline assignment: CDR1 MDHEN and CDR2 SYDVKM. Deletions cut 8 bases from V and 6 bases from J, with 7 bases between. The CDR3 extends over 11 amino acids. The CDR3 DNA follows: TGTGCCAGCGGTACCCCCGGGGAGCTGTTTTTT. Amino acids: CASGTPGELFF.

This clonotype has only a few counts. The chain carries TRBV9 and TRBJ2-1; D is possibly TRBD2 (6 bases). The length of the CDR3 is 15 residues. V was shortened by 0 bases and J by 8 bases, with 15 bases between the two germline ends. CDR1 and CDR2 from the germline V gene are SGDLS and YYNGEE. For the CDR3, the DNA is TGTGCCAGCAGCGTAGCGGCGGGACCTACCCATGAGCAGTTCTTC. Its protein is CASSVAAGPTHEQFF.